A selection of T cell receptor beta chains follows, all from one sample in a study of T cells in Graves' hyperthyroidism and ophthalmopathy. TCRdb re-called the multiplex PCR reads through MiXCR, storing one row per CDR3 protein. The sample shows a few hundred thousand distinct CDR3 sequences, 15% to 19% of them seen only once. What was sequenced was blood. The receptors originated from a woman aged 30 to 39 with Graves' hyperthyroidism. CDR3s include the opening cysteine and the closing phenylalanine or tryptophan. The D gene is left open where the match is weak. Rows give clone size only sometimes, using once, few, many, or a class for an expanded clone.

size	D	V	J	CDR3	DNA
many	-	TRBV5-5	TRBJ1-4	CASSQNIRVGEKLFF	TGTGCCAGCAGCCAAAATATTAGGGTCGGGGAAAAACTGTTTTTT
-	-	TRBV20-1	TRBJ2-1	CSAISREYNEQFF	TGCAGTGCTATATCCAGGGAGTACAATGAGCAGTTCTTC
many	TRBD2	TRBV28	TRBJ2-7	CASSAGGESYEQYF	TGTGCCAGCAGTGCGGGAGGGGAGTCCTACGAGCAGTACTTC
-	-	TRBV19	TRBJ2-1	CASSYPSSYNEQFF	TGTGCCAGTAGTTACCCGAGCTCCTACAATGAGCAGTTCTTC
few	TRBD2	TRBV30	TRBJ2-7	CAWSLSGSDYEQYF	TGTGCCTGGAGTCTCAGCGGGAGCGACTACGAGCAGTACTTC
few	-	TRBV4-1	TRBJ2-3	CASSQDTNTDTQYF	TGCGCCAGCAGCCAAGATACTAACACAGATACGCAGTATTTT
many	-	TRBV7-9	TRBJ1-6	CASSRPIGARHDSPLHF	TGTGCCAGCAGCCGCCCCATCGGGGCGCGTCATGATTCACCCCTCCACTTT
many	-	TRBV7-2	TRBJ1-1	CASLQGQNTEAFF	TGTGCCAGCTTACAGGGCCAGAACACTGAAGCTTTCTTT
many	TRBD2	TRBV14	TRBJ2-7	CASSRPGTSGRAGDEQYF	TGTGCCAGCAGCCGACCCGGGACTAGCGGGAGGGCTGGTGACGAGCAGTACTTC
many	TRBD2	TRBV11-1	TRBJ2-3	CASSLWQREGTDTQYF	TGTGCCAGCAGCTTATGGCAGCGGGAGGGCACAGATACGCAGTATTTT
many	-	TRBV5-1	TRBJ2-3	CASSLPSGASTDTQYF	TGTGCCAGCAGCTTACCAAGCGGAGCGAGCACAGATACGCAGTATTTT
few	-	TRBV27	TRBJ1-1	CASRRHTEAFF	TGTGCCAGCAGGCGGCACACTGAAGCTTTCTTT
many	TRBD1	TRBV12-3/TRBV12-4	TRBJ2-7	CASSPTGRMGEQYF	TGTGCCAGCAGCCCGACAGGGCGAATGGGCGAGCAGTACTTC
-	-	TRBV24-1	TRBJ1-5	CATSDGLSNQPQHF	TGTGCCACCAGTGATGGGCTGAGCAATCAGCCCCAGCATTTT
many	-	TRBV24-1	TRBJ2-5	CATSDRRDVIETQYF	TGTGCCACCAGTGATCGCAGGGACGTCATAGAGACCCAGTACTTC